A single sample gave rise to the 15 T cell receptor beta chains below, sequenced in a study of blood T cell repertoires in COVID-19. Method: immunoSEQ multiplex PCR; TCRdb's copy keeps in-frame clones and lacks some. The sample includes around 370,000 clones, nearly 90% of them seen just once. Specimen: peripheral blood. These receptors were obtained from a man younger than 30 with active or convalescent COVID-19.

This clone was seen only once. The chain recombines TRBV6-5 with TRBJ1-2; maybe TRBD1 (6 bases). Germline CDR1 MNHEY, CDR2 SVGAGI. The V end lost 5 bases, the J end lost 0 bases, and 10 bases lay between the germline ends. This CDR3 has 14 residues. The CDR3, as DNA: TGTGCCAGCAGTCCCGGGGACACTAACTATGGCTACACCTTC. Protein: CASSPGDTNYGYTF.

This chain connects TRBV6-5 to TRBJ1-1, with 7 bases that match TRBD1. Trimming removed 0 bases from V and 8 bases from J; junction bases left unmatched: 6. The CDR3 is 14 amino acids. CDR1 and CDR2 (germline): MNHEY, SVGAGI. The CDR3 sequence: CASSYSINRGEAFF. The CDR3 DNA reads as TGTGCCAGCAGTTACTCGATCAACAGGGGCGAAGCTTTCTTT.

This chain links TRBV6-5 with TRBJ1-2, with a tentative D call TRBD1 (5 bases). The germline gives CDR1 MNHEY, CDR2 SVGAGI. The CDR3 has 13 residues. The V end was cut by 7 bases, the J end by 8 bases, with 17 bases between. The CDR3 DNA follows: TGTGCCAGCATAAGAGGGAGGGGAGGAGGCTACACCTTC. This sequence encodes CASIRGRGGGYTF.

The CDR3 DNA sequence: TGTGCCAGCAGTGATGCGGGAGCTGGCGGAGAGACCCAGTACTTC. It is translated as CASSDAGAGGETQYF. The chain employs TRBV25-1 and TRBJ2-5, with TRBD2 matching over 7 bases. The CDR3 is made up of 15 amino acids. Germline CDR1 is MGHDK and CDR2 is SYGVNS. With V trimmed by 3 bases and J by 4 bases, 8 bases remained unmatched. Full variable domain (remainder filled in from reference TRBV25-1 and TRBJ2-5): EADIYQTPRYLVIGTGKKITLECSQTMGHDKMYWYQQDPGMELHLIHYSYGVNSTEKGDLSSESTVSRIRTEHFPLTLESARPSHTSQYLCASSDAGAGGETQYFGPGTRLLVL.

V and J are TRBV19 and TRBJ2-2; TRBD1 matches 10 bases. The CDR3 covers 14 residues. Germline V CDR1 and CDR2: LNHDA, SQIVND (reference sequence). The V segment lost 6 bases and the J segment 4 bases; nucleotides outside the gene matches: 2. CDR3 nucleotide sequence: TGTGCCAGTAGGGACAGGGGGGTCACCGGGGAGCTGTTTTTT. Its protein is CASRDRGVTGELFF.

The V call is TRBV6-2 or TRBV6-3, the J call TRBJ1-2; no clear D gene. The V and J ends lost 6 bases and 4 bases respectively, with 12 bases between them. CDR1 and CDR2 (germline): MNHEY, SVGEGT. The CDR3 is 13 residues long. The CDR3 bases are TGTGCCAGCAGCCGCCGGGAGGCCTATGGCTACACCTTC. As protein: CASSRREAYGYTF.

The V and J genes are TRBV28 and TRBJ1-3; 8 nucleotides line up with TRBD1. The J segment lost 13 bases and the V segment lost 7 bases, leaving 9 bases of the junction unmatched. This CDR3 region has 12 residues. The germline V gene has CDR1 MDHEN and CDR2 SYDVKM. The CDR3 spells CASMKAGQGIYF. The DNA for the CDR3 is TGTGCCAGCATGAAGGCCGGACAGGGAATATATTTT.

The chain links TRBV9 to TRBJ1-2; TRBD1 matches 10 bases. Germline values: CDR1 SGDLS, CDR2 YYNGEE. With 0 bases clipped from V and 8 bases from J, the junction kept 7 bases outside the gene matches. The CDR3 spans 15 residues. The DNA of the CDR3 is TGTGCCAGCAGCGTAGCTACCGGGACAGGGGAAGGCTACACCTTC. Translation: CASSVATGTGEGYTF.

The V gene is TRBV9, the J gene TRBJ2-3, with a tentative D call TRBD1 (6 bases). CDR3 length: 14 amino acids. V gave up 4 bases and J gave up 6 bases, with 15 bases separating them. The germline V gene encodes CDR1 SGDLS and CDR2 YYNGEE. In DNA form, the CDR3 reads TGTGCCAGCAGCCCACTTATGGGGGCCGATACGCAGTATTTT. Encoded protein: CASSPLMGADTQYF.

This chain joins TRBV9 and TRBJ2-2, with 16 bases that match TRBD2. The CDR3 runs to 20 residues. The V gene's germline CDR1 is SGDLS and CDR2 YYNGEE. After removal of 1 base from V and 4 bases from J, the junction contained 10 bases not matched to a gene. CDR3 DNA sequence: TGTGCCAGCAGCGTATCGCCGGGACTAGCGGGAGGGTACGGCACCGGGGAGCTGTTTTTT. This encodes CASSVSPGLAGGYGTGELFF.

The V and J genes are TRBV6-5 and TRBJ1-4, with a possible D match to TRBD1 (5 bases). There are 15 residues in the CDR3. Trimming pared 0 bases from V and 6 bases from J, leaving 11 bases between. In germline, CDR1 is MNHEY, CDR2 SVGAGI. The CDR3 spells CASSYSVQGYEKLFF. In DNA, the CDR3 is TGTGCCAGCAGTTACTCAGTCCAGGGATATGAAAAACTGTTTTTT.

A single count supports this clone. Here the CDR3 reads CASSLVAEDETQYF. The CDR3 DNA reads as TGCGCCAGCAGCTTGGTGGCGGAAGATGAGACCCAGTACTTC. V is TRBV5-1 and J is TRBJ2-5, with D hard to call. Looked up from germline, CDR1 is SGHRS and CDR2 is YFSETQ. The length of the CDR3 is 14 residues. The V and J ends lost 0 bases and 5 bases respectively, with 11 bases between them.

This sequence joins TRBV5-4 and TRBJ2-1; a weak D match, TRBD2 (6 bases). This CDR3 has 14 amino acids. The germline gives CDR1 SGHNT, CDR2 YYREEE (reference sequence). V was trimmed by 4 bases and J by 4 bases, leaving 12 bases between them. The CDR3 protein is CASSPPGLYNEQFF. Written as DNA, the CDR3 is TGTGCCAGCAGCCCCCCGGGACTGTACAATGAGCAGTTCTTC.

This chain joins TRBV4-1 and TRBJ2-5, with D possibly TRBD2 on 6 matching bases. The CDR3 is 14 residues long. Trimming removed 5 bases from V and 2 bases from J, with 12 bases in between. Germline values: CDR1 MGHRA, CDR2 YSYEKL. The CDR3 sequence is CASSTRTNQETQYF. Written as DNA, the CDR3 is TGCGCCAGCAGCACCCGGACTAATCAAGAGACCCAGTACTTC.

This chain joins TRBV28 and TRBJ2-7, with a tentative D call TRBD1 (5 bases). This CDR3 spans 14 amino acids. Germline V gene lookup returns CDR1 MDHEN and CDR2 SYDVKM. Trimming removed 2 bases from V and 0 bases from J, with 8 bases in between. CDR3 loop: CASSLLQGSYEQYF. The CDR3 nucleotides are TGTGCCAGCAGTTTACTCCAGGGCTCCTACGAGCAGTACTTC.